The sequence of this TCR beta chain was determined in a study of CD8+CD57+ T cells in acquired aplastic anemia. In patients chosen for sequencing, flow cytometry had shown CD8+CD57+ cell expansion. Trimming left V 6 bases short and J 6 bases short, with 15 bases between. The CDR3 consists of 13 residues. The germline V gene encodes CDR1 SGHRS and CDR2 YFSETQ. This clonotype was observed once. The study profiled TCR beta VDJ and CDR3 using genomic DNA as template. MiXCR, run by TCRdb on the reads, gives a single entry per CDR3 protein. The sample lists roughly 200,000 distinct CDR3 sequences, more than 60% occurring once.

The TCR sequence derives from a human donor with aplastic anemia. The genes are TRBV5-1 and TRBJ1-2, with D possibly matching TRBD1 (5 bases). Sequencing was carried out using sorted CD4+, CD8+, or CD8+CD57+ T cells (not recorded which) from PBMCs. CDR3 protein: CASTYEGRDGYTF. CDR3 in DNA: TGCGCCAGCACTTATGAGGGGCGGGATGGCTACACCTTC.